This TCR beta chain was sequenced in a study of type 1 and type 2 diabetes patients. Study details: Participants included type 1 and type 2 diabetes patients plus nondiabetic controls. General study points: Highly-expanded CD4+ clones were few in type 2 diabetes, median one, approximately 3.8% of reads. Age and gender were not matched between study groups, possibly biasing interpretation.

PCR was run on genomic DNA. A primer set of 30 forward and 13 reverse primers amplified the CDR3. Using its own MiXCR run on the multiplex PCR reads, TCRdb lists one record per CDR3 protein. The data show 280,000 or so distinct CDR3 sequences, 40% to 50% seen once. Ten or more counts support this clonotype. The antigen is not known. Germline assignment: CDR1 MGHDK and CDR2 SYGVNS. V lost 3 bases and J lost 1, with 9 bases in between. The CDR3 is made up of 14 amino acids. The chain joins TRBV25-1 to TRBJ1-1, with a weak D call TRBD1 (5 bases). Material: peripheral blood mononuclear cells (PBMCs). The sequence was obtained from a man aged 18 to 29 with type 2 diabetes. CDR3 sequence (DNA): TGTGCCAGCAGTGACAGGGTAGCGAACACTGAAGCTTTCTTT. It codes for CASSDRVANTEAFF.